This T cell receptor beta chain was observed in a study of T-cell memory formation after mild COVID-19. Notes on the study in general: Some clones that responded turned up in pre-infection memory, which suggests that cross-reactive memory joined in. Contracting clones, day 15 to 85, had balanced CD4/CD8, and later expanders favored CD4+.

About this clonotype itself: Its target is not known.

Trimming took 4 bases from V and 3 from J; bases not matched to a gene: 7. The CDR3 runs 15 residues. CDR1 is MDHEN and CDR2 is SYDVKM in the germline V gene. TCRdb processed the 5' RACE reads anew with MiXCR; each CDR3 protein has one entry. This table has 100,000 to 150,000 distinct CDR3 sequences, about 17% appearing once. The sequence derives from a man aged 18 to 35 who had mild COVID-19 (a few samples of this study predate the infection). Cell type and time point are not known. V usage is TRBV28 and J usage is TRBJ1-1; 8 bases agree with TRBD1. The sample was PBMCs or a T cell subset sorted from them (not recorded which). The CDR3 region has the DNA TGTGCCAGCAGTTATCGGGGGGGACAGGACACTGAAGCTTTCTTT. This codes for CASSYRGGQDTEAFF.